This T cell receptor beta chain appears in the sequencing data of a study of blood T cell repertoires in COVID-19. Study background: The study drew acute and convalescent COVID-19 samples from the United States, Italy and Spain. T cells, B-cell-depleted T cells, or PBMCs provided the cDNA or gDNA that served as material.

Clones were sequenced by immunoSEQ multiplex PCR, and TCRdb holds only the in-frame ones, with some missing. The table records 250,000 to 300,000 clones, roughly 89% of them present only once. The Seattle patients, enrolled during active infection, were followed longitudinally. Looked up from germline, CDR1 is SGDLS and CDR2 is YYNGEE. The CDR3 consists of 15 residues. The J segment lost 4 bases and the V segment lost 4 bases, leaving 8 bases of the junction unmatched. Sequencing input: peripheral blood. The origin of this receptor is a woman in her 30s with COVID-19, enrolled during active disease. The chain joins TRBV9 to TRBJ1-2; 9 bases are a match to TRBD1. CDR3 sequence (DNA): TGTGCCAGCAGCTCACAGGGGGCGCGGGGCTATGGCTACACCTTC. Translated: CASSSQGARGYGYTF.